This passage covers 3 T cell receptor beta chains from one sample sequenced in a study of identical twins. TCRdb fed the 5' RACE reads into MiXCR, producing one record per CDR3 protein. The sample gives around 250,000 distinct CDR3 sequences, roughly 13% of which show up once; about 4.1% is in the top ten. This sample was also put to use in a study of yellow fever vaccine responses in identical twins.

The sequenced material came from memory (CD45RO+) T cells sorted from blood. The receptor source for this set is a young woman in good health.

The genes are TRBV3-1 and TRBJ2-5, with 8 bases fitting TRBD1. V trimming: 7 bases; J trimming: 3 bases; junction bases outside the gene matches: 7. This CDR3 spans 14 amino acids. CDR1 and CDR2 from the germline V gene are LGHDT and YNNKEL (reference sequence). DNA of the CDR3: TGTGCCAGCATTGACAGGGGTGGCGAAGAGACCCAGTACTTC. It yields the protein CASIDRGGEETQYF.

The gene calls are TRBV4-3 and TRBJ2-1; 8 bases fit TRBD2. Trimming removed 4 bases from V and 5 bases from J; junction bases left unmatched: 7. Germline-derived CDR1 and CDR2 are LGHNA and YSLEER. The CDR3 sequence is 15 residues long. CDR3 nucleotides: TGCGCCAGCAGCCCCGGACTAGCTTACCACAATGAGCAGTTCTTC. Translation: CASSPGLAYHNEQFF.

In its sample, this clonotype was seen a few times. The chain joins TRBV5-1 to TRBJ2-5; D gene ambiguous. V was trimmed by 0 bases and J by 5 bases, leaving 8 bases between them. In germline, CDR1 is SGHRS, CDR2 YFSETQ. The CDR3 extends over 13 amino acids. In DNA, the CDR3 is TGCGCCAGCAGCTTGGGCCCTTTCGAGACCCAGTACTTC. Amino acid sequence: CASSLGPFETQYF.